The 7 T cell receptor beta chains in this list originate from one sample, sequenced in a study of blood T cells in healthy people across ages. A second about 6 to 12 cycle PCR used barcoded and J-beta primers. MiXCR, run by TCRdb on the 5' RACE reads, gives a single entry per CDR3 protein. The sample has some 1 million distinct CDR3 sequences; over 35% are singletons. The sequenced material came from blood. These receptors originate from a woman aged 55-70 years in good health.

The rearrangement uses TRBV2 and TRBJ2-7, with unresolved D. Germline assignment: CDR1 SNHLY and CDR2 FYNNEI. V was clipped by 6 bases and J by 0 bases, with 15 bases between them. The CDR3 length is 15 residues. The CDR3 sequence: CASSVNSRASYEQYF. The CDR3 DNA sequence: TGTGCCAGCAGCGTCAATAGCAGAGCCTCCTACGAGCAGTACTTC.

This rearrangement joins TRBV20-1 to TRBJ2-2, with no clear D. The V end lost 6 bases, the J end lost 4 bases, and 18 bases lay between the germline ends. The length of the CDR3 is 15 residues. Per the germline V gene, CDR1 is DFQATT and CDR2 is SNEGSKA (reference sequence). CDR3 residues: CSAMSTSRGTGELFF. For the CDR3, the DNA is TGCAGTGCAATGTCCACGTCCCGCGGCACCGGGGAGCTGTTTTTT.

This clonotype was seen only a few times. This chain uses TRBV20-1 with TRBJ2-1; D gene unclear. The germline gives CDR1 DFQATT, CDR2 SNEGSKA (reference sequence). The CDR3 runs 11 residues. Trimming removed 6 bases from V and 10 bases from J, with 13 bases in between. DNA for the CDR3: TGCAGTGCAAGGCCGGGCCTGGAGCAGTTCTTC. Amino acids: CSARPGLEQFF.

The V call is TRBV5-6, the J call TRBJ2-6; D is possibly TRBD1 or TRBD2 (5 bases each). The CDR3 loop spans 15 amino acids. Germline assignment: CDR1 SGHDT and CDR2 YYEEEE. The V end was cut by 4 bases, the J end by 4 bases, with 12 bases between. CDR3 in amino acids: CASSREGTGANVLTF. CDR3 sequence (DNA): TGTGCCAGCAGCAGAGAGGGGACCGGGGCCAACGTCCTGACTTTC.

The V and J genes are TRBV30 and TRBJ1-2; a possible D gene is TRBD1 (5 bases). V lost 0 bases and J 6 bases, leaving 5 bases between the germline ends. The CDR3 runs 11 residues. Germline loops: CDR1 GTSNPN, CDR2 SVGIG (reference sequence). DNA of the CDR3: TGTGCCTGGAGTGTAGGGGATGGCTACACCTTC. Translating gives CAWSVGDGYTF. Complete variable domain (other parts from reference TRBV30 and TRBJ1-2): SQTIHQWPATLVQPVGSPLSLECTVEGTSNPNLYWYRQAAGRGLQLLFYSVGIGQISSEVPQNLSASRPQDRQFILSSKKLLLSDSGFYLCAWSVGDGYTFGSGTRLTVV.

V usage is TRBV20-1 and J usage is TRBJ2-3; TRBD2 agrees at 9 bases. The germline CDR1 and CDR2 sequences are DFQATT and SNEGSKA (reference sequence). The CDR3 length is 16 residues. The V and J ends lost 2 bases and 1 base, in that order; junction bases with no gene match: 7. The CDR3 nucleotides read TGCAGTGCTAGACCCCCGACTAGCGGCCGCACAGATACGCAGTATTTT. Amino acid sequence: CSARPPTSGRTDTQYF.

In its sample, this clonotype was seen a few times. The chain joins TRBV7-6 to TRBJ2-5; 8 positions agree with TRBD2. Germline assignment: CDR1 SGHVS and CDR2 FNYEAQ. CDR3 size: 17 residues. V lost 7 bases to trimming and J lost 2 bases; unmatched junction nucleotides: 15. The CDR3 sequence is CASKETSVRYGQETQYF. The CDR3 DNA reads as TGTGCCAGCAAAGAGACTAGCGTTCGTTATGGGCAAGAGACCCAGTACTTC.